The following is a T cell receptor (beta chain) sequence with its context. Germline V gene sequence: CDR1 LGHDT, CDR2 YNNKEL (reference sequence). V dropped 3 bases and J dropped 2; count of bases not matched to a gene: 10. CDR3 length equals 17 residues. How the authors handled the data: Reference gene primer amplification in the assay estimated nucleated cell counts. Profiling relied on immunoSEQ multiplex PCR, and the TCRdb table lists in-frame clones only, not all of them. The V and J calls and clone size come from that table; D and trimming were worked out from the DNA. In the table there are around 72,000 clones, less than 85% of which are singletons. The data originate from a study of blood T cell repertoires in COVID-19. Study-wide context: Both acute and convalescent COVID-19 samples were obtained from the United States, Italy and Spain. Sources were T cells, B-cell-depleted T cells, or PBMCs; the material itself was cDNA or gDNA.

This clonotype originated in a woman older than 75 with acute or convalescent COVID-19. Sequenced: peripheral blood. The chain is built from TRBV3-1 (or the pseudogene TRBV3-2) and TRBJ1-2, with 9 bases fitting TRBD1. CDR3 loop: CASSQPGQGIKNYGYTF. The CDR3 DNA reads as TGTGCCAGCAGCCAGCCGGGACAGGGTATTAAGAACTATGGCTACACCTTC.